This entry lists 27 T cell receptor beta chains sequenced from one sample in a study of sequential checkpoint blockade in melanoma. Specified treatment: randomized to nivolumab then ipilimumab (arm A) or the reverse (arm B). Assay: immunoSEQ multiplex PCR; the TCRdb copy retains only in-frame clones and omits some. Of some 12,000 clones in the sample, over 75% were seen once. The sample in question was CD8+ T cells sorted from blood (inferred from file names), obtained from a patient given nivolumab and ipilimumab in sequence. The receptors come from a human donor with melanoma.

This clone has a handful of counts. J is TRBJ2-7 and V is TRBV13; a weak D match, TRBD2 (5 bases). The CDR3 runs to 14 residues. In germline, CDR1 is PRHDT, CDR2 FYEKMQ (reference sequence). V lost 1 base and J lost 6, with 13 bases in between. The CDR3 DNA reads TGTGCCAGCAGCTTAGCGGGCGGGTCCCTCGAGCAGTACTTC. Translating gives CASSLAGGSLEQYF.

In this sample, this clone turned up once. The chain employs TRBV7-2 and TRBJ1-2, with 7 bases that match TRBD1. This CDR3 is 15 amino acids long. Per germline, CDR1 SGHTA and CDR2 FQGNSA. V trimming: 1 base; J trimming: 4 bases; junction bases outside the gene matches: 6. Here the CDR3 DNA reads TGTGCCAGCAGCTTAGTCTTTGACAGGGCCTATGGCTACACCTTC. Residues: CASSLVFDRAYGYTF.

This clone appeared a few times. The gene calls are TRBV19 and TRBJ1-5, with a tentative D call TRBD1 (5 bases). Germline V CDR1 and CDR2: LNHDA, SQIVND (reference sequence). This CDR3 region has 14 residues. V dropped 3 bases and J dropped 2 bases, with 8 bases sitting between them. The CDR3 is CASSISQGNQPQHF. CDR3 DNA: TGTGCCAGTAGTATTTCACAGGGCAATCAGCCCCAGCATTTT.

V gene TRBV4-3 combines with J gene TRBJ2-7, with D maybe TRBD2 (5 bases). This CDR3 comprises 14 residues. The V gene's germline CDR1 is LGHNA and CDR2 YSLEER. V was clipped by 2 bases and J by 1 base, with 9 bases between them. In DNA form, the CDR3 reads TGCGCCAGCAGCCAAAGCGGACGATCCTACGAGCAGTACTTC. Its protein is CASSQSGRSYEQYF.

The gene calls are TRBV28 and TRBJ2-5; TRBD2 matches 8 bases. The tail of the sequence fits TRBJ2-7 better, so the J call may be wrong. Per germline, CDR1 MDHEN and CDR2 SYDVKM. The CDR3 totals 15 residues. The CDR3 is CASSREGLADYEQYF. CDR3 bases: TGTGCCAGCAGTCGGGAGGGACTGGCGGATTACGAGCAGTACTTC.

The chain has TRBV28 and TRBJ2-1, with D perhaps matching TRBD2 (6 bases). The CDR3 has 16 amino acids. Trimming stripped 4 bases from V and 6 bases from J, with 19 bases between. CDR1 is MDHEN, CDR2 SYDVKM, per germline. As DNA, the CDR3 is TGTGCCAGCAGTTCTTTACTAGCTAACTCCGCCAATGAGCAGTTCTTC. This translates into CASSSLLANSANEQFF.

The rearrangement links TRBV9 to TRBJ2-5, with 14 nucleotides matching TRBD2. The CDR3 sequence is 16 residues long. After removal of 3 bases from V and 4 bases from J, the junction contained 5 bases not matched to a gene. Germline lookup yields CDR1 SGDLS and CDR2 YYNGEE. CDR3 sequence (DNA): TGTGCCAGCAGCGAGAGGGGACTAGCGGGAGCAGAGACCCAGTACTTC. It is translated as CASSERGLAGAETQYF.

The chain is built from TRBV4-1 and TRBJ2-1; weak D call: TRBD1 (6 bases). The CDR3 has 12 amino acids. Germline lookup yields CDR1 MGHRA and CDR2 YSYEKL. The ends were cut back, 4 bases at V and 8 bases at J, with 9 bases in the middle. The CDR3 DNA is TGCGCCAGCAGCCTCGACAGGCATGAGCAGTTCTTC. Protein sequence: CASSLDRHEQFF.

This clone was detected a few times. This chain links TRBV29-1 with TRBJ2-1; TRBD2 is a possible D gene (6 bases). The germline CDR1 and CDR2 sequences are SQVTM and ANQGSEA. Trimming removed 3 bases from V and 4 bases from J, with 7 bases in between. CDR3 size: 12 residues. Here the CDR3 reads CSVEREYNEQFF. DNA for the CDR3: TGCAGCGTTGAGCGGGAATACAATGAGCAGTTCTTC.

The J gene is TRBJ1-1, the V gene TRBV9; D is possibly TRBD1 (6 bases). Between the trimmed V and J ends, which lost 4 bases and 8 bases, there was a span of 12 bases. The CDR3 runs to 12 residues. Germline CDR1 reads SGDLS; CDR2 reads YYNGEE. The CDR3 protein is CASSRSGEEAFF. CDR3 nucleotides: TGTGCCAGCAGCCGATCAGGGGAAGAAGCTTTCTTT.

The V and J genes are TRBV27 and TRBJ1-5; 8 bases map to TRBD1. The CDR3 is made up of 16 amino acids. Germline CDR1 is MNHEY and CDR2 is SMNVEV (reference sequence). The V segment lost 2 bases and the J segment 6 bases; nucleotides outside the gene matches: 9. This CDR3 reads CASSLANGRGRQPQHF. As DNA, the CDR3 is TGTGCCAGCAGTTTAGCGAATGGCAGGGGGCGTCAGCCCCAGCATTTT.

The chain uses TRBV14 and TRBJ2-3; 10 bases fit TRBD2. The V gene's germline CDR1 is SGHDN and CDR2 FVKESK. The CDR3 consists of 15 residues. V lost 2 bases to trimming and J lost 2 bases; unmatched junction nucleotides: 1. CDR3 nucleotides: TGTGCCAGCAGCCAACTAGCGGGGGTCACAGATACGCAGTATTTT. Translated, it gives CASSQLAGVTDTQYF.

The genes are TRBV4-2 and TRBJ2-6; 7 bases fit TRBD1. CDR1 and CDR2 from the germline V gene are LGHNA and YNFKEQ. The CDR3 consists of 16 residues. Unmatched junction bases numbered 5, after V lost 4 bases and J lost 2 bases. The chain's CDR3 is CASSPETGTGANVLTF. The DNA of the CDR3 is TGTGCCAGCAGCCCGGAGACAGGGACTGGGGCCAACGTCCTGACTTTC.

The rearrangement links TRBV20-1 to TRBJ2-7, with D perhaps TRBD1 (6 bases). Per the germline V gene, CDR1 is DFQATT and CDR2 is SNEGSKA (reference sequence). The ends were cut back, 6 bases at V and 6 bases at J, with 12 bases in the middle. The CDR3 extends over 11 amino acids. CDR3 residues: CSAPRGGEQYF. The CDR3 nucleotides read TGCAGTGCCCCACGAGGGGGCGAGCAGTACTTC.

This chain's CDR3 is CASSPYGGANSPLHF. CDR3 DNA sequence: TGTGCCAGTAGTCCCTATGGGGGGGCTAATTCACCCCTCCACTTT. V is TRBV19 and J is TRBJ1-6; a weak D match, TRBD1 (6 bases). This CDR3 region has 15 residues. Germline values: CDR1 LNHDA, CDR2 SQIVND (reference sequence). The V end lost 5 bases, the J end lost 6 bases, and 14 bases lay between the germline ends.

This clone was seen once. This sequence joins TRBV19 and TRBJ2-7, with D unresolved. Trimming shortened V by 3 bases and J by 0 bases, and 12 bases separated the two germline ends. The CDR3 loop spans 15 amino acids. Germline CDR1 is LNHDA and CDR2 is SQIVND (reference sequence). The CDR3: CASSITTGSSYEQYF. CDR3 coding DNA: TGTGCCAGTAGTATTACAACGGGTAGCTCCTACGAGCAGTACTTC. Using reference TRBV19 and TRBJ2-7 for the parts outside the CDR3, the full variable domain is DGGITQSPKYLFRKEGQNVTLSCEQNLNHDAMYWYRQDPGQGLRLIYYSQIVNDFQKGDIAEGYSVSREKKESFPLTVTSAQKNPTAFYLCASSITTGSSYEQYFGPGTRLTVT.

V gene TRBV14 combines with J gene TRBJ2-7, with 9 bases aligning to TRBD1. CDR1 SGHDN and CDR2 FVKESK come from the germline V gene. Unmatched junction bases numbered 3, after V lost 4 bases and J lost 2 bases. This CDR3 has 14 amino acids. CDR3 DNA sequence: TGTGCCAGCAGCCTGTGGACAGGGGCCTACGAGCAGTACTTC. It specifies CASSLWTGAYEQYF. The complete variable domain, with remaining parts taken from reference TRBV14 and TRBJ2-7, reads EAGVTQFPSHSVIEKGQTVTLRCDPISGHDNLYWYRRVMGKEIKFLLHFVKESKQDESGMPNNRFLAERTGGTYSTLKVQPAELEDSGVYFCASSLWTGAYEQYFGPGTRLTVT.

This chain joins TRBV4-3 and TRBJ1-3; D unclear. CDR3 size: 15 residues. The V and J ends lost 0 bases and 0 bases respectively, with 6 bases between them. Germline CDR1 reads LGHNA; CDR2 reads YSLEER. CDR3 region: CASSQDRSSGNTIYF. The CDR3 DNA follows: TGCGCCAGCAGCCAAGACAGAAGCTCTGGAAACACCATATATTTT.

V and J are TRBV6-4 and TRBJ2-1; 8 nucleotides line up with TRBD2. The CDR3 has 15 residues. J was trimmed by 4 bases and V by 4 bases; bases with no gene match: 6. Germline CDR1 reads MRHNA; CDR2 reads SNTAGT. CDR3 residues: CASSASSGPYNEQFF. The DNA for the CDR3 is TGTGCCAGCAGTGCATCTAGCGGGCCGTACAATGAGCAGTTCTTC.

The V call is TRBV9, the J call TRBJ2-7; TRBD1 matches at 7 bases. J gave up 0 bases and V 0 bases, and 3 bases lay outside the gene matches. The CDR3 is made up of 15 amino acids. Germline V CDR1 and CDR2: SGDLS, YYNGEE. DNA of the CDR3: TGTGCCAGCAGCGTAGATGGGACAGACTCCTACGAGCAGTACTTC. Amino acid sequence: CASSVDGTDSYEQYF.

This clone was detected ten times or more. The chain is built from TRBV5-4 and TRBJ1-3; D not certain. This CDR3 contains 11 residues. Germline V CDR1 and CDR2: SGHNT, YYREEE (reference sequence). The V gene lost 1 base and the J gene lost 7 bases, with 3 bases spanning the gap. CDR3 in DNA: TGTGCCAGCAGCTTGCTCAACACCATATATTTT. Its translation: CASSLLNTIYF.

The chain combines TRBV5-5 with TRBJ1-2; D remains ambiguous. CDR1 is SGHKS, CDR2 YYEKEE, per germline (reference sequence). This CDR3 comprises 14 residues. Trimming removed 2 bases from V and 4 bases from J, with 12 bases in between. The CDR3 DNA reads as TGTGCCAGCAGCTTCTCAGGATCCGTCTATGGCTACACCTTC. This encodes CASSFSGSVYGYTF.

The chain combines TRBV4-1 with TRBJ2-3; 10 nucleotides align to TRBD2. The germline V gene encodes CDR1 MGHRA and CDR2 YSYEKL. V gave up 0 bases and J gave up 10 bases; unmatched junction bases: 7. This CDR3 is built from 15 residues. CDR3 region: CASSQDLAGAIAQYF. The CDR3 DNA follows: TGCGCCAGCAGCCAAGACCTAGCGGGAGCTATTGCGCAGTATTTT.

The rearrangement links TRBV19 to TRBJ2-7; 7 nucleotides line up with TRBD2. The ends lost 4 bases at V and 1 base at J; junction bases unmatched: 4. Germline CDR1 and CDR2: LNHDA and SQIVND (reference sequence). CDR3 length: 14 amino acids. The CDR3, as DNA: TGTGCCAGTAGTAAGGCTAGCGGTTCCTACGAGCAGTACTTC. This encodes CASSKASGSYEQYF.

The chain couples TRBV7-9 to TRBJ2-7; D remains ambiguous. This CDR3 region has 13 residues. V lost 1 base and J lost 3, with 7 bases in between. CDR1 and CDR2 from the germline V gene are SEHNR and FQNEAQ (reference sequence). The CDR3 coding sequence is TGTGCCAGCAGCTTAGTAGGAGACTACGAGCAGTACTTC. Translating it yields CASSLVGDYEQYF.

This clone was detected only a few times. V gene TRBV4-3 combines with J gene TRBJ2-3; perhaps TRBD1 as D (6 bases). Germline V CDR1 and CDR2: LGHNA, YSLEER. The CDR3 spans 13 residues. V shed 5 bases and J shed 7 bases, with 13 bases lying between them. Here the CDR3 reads CASSYNRVYTQYF. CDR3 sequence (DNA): TGCGCCAGCAGCTACAACAGGGTGTATACGCAGTATTTT.

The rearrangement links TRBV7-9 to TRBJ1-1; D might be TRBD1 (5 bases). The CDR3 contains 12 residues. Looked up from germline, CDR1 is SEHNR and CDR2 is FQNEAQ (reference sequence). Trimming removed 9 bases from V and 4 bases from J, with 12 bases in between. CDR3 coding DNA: TGTGCCAGTTCCGGGGGAAGCACTGAAGCTTTCTTT. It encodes CASSGGSTEAFF.